This TCR beta chain derives from a study of low-dose radiotherapy and immunotherapy resistance in tumors. This clonotype was seen ten or more times. Germline V CDR1 and CDR2: SQVTM, ANQGSEA. The CDR3 length is 12 residues. V dropped 5 bases and J dropped 0 bases, with 5 bases sitting between them. The time point is: before trial treatment. With TRAV- and TRBV-specific primers, first-strand cDNA was made, covering the alpha and beta chains. With a V-primer adapter and a constant-region primer, TCRs were amplified for approximately 20 PCR cycles. One entry per CDR3 protein results from TCRdb running MiXCR on the reads. The sample records about 64,000 distinct CDR3 sequences, more than 20% being singletons.

This clonotype was sampled from a male donor with rectosigmoid adenocarcinoma. The sample here was PBMCs, taken before treatment. The J gene is TRBJ1-3, the V gene TRBV29-1, with D uncertain. The CDR3 here is CSVRTSGNTIYF. The CDR3 nucleotides read TGCAGCGTTAGGACCTCTGGAAACACCATATATTTT.